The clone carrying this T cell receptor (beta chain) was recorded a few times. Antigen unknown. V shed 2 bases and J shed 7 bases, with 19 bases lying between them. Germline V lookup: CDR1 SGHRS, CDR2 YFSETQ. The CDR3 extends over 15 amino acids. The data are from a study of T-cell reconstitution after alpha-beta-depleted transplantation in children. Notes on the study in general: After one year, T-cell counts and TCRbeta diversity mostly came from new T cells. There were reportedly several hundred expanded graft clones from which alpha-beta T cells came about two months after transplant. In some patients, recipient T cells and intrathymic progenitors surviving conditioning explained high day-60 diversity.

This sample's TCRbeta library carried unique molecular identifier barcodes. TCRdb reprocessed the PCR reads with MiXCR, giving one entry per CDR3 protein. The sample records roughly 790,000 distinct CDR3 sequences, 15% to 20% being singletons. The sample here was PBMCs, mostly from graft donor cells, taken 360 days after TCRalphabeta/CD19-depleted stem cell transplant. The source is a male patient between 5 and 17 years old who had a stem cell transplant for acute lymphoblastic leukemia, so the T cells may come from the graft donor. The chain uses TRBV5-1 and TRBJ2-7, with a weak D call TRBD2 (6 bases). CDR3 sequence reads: CASSLAGTLVGEQYF. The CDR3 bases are TGCGCCAGCAGCTTAGCAGGGACTCTGGTGGGGGAGCAGTACTTC.